The 6 T cell receptor beta chains below were found in one sample sequenced in a study of blood T cell repertoires in COVID-19. Clones were sequenced by immunoSEQ multiplex PCR, and TCRdb holds only the in-frame ones, with some missing. Of approximately 160,000 clones in the sample, about 86% were seen once. Sequencing used peripheral blood. The receptors shown here come from a middle-aged man with active or convalescent COVID-19.

The DNA of the CDR3 is TGTGCCAGCAGCCAAAGCACAGGGGGCGGGAACACTGAAGCTTTCTTT. Encoded protein: CASSQSTGGGNTEAFF. This rearrangement joins TRBV3-1 (or the pseudogene TRBV3-2) to TRBJ1-1; 9 bases map to TRBD1. The CDR3 contains 16 residues. After removal of 2 bases from V and 1 base from J, the junction contained 5 bases not matched to a gene. Germline CDR1 LGHDT, CDR2 YNNKEL (reference sequence).

The gene calls are TRBV6-1 and TRBJ2-5, with a possible D match to TRBD1 (6 bases). The germline V gene has CDR1 MNHNS and CDR2 SASEGT. V was trimmed by 1 base and J by 5 bases, leaving 8 bases between them. This CDR3 contains 13 residues. CDR3 residues: CASSEDRDETQYF. CDR3 nucleotides: TGTGCCAGCAGTGAAGACAGGGATGAGACCCAGTACTTC.

The genes are TRBV11-2 and TRBJ2-7; no reliable D call. With 7 bases removed from V and 0 bases from J, the gap between germline ends came to 10 bases. Germline CDR1 SGHAT, CDR2 FQNNGV. The CDR3 runs to 13 residues. The CDR3 sequence is CASKRADSYEQYF. Here the CDR3 DNA reads TGTGCCAGCAAAAGAGCTGACTCCTACGAGCAGTACTTC.

V gene TRBV25-1 combines with J gene TRBJ2-3, with 11 bases identical to TRBD1. CDR1 is MGHDK, CDR2 SYGVNS, per germline. V dropped 6 bases and J dropped 4; count of bases not matched to a gene: 3. The CDR3 is 14 amino acids. The CDR3, as DNA: TGTGCCAGCAGGGACAGGGGGCGTCCAGATACGCAGTATTTT. Its translation: CASRDRGRPDTQYF. The whole variable domain, filled in from reference TRBV25-1 and TRBJ2-3, reads EADIYQTPRYLVIGTGKKITLECSQTMGHDKMYWYQQDPGMELHLIHYSYGVNSTEKGDLSSESTVSRIRTEHFPLTLESARPSHTSQYLCASRDRGRPDTQYFGPGTRLTVL.

This chain uses TRBV9 with TRBJ2-2; D is perhaps TRBD1 (6 bases). Per germline, CDR1 SGDLS and CDR2 YYNGEE. The CDR3 loop spans 17 amino acids. V lost 3 bases and J lost 2, with 17 bases in between. As DNA, the CDR3 is TGTGCCAGCAGCGATTTACCGAGGGGACATAACACCGGGGAGCTGTTTTTT. Translating gives CASSDLPRGHNTGELFF.

This chain connects TRBV5-4 to TRBJ2-7; 12 bases agree with TRBD2. From germline, CDR1 is SGHNT and CDR2 YYREEE (reference sequence). The junction had 1 base not matched to a gene; V was cut back by 2 bases and J by 4 bases. This CDR3 spans 14 amino acids. CDR3: CASSFGLAGYEQYF. CDR3 bases: TGTGCCAGCAGCTTCGGACTAGCGGGATACGAGCAGTACTTC.